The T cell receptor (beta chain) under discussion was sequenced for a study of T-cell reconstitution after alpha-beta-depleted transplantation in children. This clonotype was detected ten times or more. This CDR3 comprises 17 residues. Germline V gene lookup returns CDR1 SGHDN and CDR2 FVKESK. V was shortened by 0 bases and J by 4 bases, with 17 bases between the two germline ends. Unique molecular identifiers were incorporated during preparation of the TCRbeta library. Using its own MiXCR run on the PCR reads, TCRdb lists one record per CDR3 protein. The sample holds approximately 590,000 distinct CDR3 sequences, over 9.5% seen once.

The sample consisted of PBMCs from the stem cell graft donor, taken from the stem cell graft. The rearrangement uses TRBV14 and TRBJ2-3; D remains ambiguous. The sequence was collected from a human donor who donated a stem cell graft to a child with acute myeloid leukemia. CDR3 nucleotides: TGTGCCAGCAGCCAAGACCGAAGGGTCCGCGGAGCAGATACGCAGTATTTT. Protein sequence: CASSQDRRVRGADTQYF.